The clone carrying this TCR beta chain appeared once. Seattle's cohort entered during active infection and was followed longitudinally. In the authors' methods: Amplifying reference gene primers gave estimates of nucleated cell counts. The data were produced by immunoSEQ multiplex PCR, yet TCRdb's version contains in-frame clones alone and is incomplete. V and J calls and clone size are those listed in that table; D and trimming were worked out from the DNA. The sample has approximately 290,000 clones, about 85% seen once. The data were obtained in a study of blood T cell repertoires in COVID-19. About the research overall: From the United States, Italy and Spain came samples of acute and convalescent COVID-19. From T cells, B-cell-depleted T cells, or PBMCs came the material, which was cDNA or gDNA.

The receptor was derived from a human donor with COVID-19, enrolled during active disease. The donor label of this sample is uncertain. The sequenced material came from peripheral blood.

The CDR3 spells CASNRGDRGSEKLFF. The CDR3 DNA reads TGTGCCAGCAACCGGGGGGACAGGGGATCTGAAAAACTGTTTTTT. The genes are TRBV28 and TRBJ1-4; the match to TRBD1 covers 10 bases. CDR3 size: 15 residues. Per germline, CDR1 MDHEN and CDR2 SYDVKM. V gave up 7 bases and J gave up 7 bases; unmatched junction bases: 9. The full variable domain, its missing parts supplied by reference TRBV28 and TRBJ1-4, is DVKVTQSSRYLVKRTGEKVFLECVQDMDHENMFWYRQDPGLGLRLIYFSYDVKMKEKGDIPEGYSVSREKKERFSLILESASTNQTSMYLCASNRGDRGSEKLFFGSGTQLSVL.